These 8 T cell receptor beta chains share one sample of origin, sequenced in a study of OX40 agonist ivuxolimab in advanced cancers. Measured with immunoSEQ multiplex PCR; TCRdb has only the in-frame clones, and not every one. The sample records under 50,000 clones, about nine tenths being singletons. The sequenced sample was CD4+ or CD8+ T cells sorted from blood, obtained in a trial of the OX40 agonist ivuxolimab. These receptors were taken from an adult with an advanced solid tumor such as melanoma, head and neck, liver or kidney cancer.

V is TRBV2 and J is TRBJ2-7; no firm D call. The CDR3 is 13 residues long. Trimming removed 3 bases from V and 2 bases from J, with 8 bases in between. Germline V gives CDR1 SNHLY, CDR2 FYNNEI. The CDR3 loop reads CASSDDNTYEQYF. CDR3 nucleotides: TGTGCCAGCAGTGATGACAACACCTACGAGCAGTACTTC.

The J gene is TRBJ2-2, the V gene TRBV5-6; 7 nucleotides align to TRBD2. Germline V gives CDR1 SGHDT, CDR2 YYEEEE. There are 15 residues in the CDR3. J lost 4 bases, V lost 5 bases, and 8 bases had no gene match. The CDR3 nucleotides are TGTGCCAGCAGATGGCGGGGGAGCGGCACCGGGGAGCTGTTTTTT. Translated, it gives CASRWRGSGTGELFF.

The CDR3 region has the DNA TGTGCCAGCAGTGAAACTAGCTTCTACGAGCAGTACTTC. Translating gives CASSETSFYEQYF. This sequence joins TRBV6-1 and TRBJ2-7; D may be TRBD2 (6 bases). The germline CDR1 and CDR2 sequences are MNHNS and SASEGT. The CDR3 spans 13 residues. V was shortened by 2 bases and J by 3 bases, with 8 bases between the two germline ends.

This rearrangement joins TRBV19 to TRBJ1-1, with D unresolved. Per germline, CDR1 LNHDA and CDR2 SQIVND (reference sequence). The V end lost 6 bases, the J end lost 0 bases, and 8 bases lay between the germline ends. The CDR3 is 13 amino acids. Here the CDR3 reads CASRNRVNTEAFF. The DNA for the CDR3 is TGTGCCAGTAGAAATAGAGTGAACACTGAAGCTTTCTTT. Based on the CDR3 plus reference TRBV19 and TRBJ1-1, the full variable domain is DGGITQSPKYLFRKEGQNVTLSCEQNLNHDAMYWYRQDPGQGLRLIYYSQIVNDFQKGDIAEGYSVSREKKESFPLTVTSAQKNPTAFYLCASRNRVNTEAFFGQGTRLTVV.

CDR3 bases: TGTGCCAGCAGTGACCCGGGACAGGGGGCGGGTGAGCAGTTCTTC. It encodes CASSDPGQGAGEQFF. The V gene is TRBV6-4, the J gene TRBJ2-1; 12 bases line up with TRBD1. The germline gives CDR1 MRHNA, CDR2 SNTAGT. The trim removed 2 bases at V and 9 bases at J, leaving 5 bases unmatched. The CDR3 is made up of 15 amino acids.

The chain employs TRBV6-6 and TRBJ1-2, with D possibly TRBD1 on 6 matching bases. Trimming removed 5 bases at V and 4 bases at J, with 20 bases between. From germline, CDR1 is MNHNY and CDR2 SVGAGI (reference sequence). The length of the CDR3 is 16 residues. The CDR3 loop is CASSRPRPGQLYGYTF. The CDR3 DNA follows: TGTGCCAGCAGTCGCCCGAGACCAGGACAGCTCTATGGCTACACCTTC.

The chain has TRBV6-6 and TRBJ2-5; 12 bases match TRBD2. This CDR3 is built from 15 residues. The germline CDR1 and CDR2 sequences are MNHNY and SVGAGI (reference sequence). V dropped 6 bases and J dropped 5; count of bases not matched to a gene: 7. The CDR3 DNA is TGTGCCAGCAGCAAGGGACTAGCGGGTTTGGAGACCCAGTACTTC. Its protein product is CASSKGLAGLETQYF.

A note on this clone: At one end, the junction sequence differs from germline, possibly due to a read error. This chain's CDR3 is CASSLGQARETQYF. The CDR3 region has the DNA TGTGCTAGCAGCTTAGGACAGGCTAGGGAGACCCAGTACTTC. The V gene is TRBV7-7, the J gene TRBJ2-5; 7 positions match TRBD1. The germline V gene has CDR1 SSHAT and CDR2 FNYEAQ (reference sequence). The CDR3 is made up of 14 amino acids.